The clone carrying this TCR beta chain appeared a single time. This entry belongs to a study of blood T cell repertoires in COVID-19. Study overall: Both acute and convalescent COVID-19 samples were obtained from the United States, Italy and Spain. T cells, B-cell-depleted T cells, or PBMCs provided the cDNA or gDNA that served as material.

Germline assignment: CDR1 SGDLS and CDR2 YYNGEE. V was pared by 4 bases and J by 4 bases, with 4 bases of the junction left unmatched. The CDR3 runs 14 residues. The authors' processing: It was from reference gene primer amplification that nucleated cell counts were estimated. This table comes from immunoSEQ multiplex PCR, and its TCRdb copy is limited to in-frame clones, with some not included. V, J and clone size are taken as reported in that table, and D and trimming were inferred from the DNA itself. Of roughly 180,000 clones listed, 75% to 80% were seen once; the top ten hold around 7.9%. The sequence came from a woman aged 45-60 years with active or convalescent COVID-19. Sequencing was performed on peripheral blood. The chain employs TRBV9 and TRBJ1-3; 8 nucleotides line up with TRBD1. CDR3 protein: CASSFRTGGNTIYF. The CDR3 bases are TGTGCCAGCAGCTTCCGGACAGGGGGAAACACCATATATTTT.